What follows are 29 T cell receptor beta chains derived from one specimen sequenced in a study of blood T cells in healthy people across ages (dated by TCRdb to between 2014 and 2016). Libraries were built with 5' RACE. Data came from an Illumina HiSeq 2500. A second PCR of roughly 6 to 11 cycles was run with a J-beta primer mix and a sample-barcoded 5' primer. TCRdb reprocessing: public reads trimmed at Q25 with fastp, clones called with MiXCR, in-frame beta chains kept. Every distinct CDR3 protein forms one entry, paired with its most common genes and DNA. The sample records about 1.6 million distinct CDR3 sequences, roughly 30% of which are singletons. 11% of the sample comes from the top ten. Sequencing was performed on blood. The receptors derive from a woman younger than 45 in good health.

The rearrangement uses TRBV12-3 or TRBV12-4 and TRBJ2-3; the D gene is possibly TRBD2 (5 bases). This CDR3 spans 16 amino acids. V was shortened by 4 bases and J by 0 bases, with 14 bases between the two germline ends. CDR3 amino acids: CASSSLRGSSTDTQYF. CDR3 nucleotide sequence: TGTGCCAGCAGTTCCCTTCGAGGGTCTAGCACAGATACGCAGTATTTT.

This chain links TRBV4-2 with TRBJ1-1, with TRBD1 matching over 7 bases. Germline CDR1 LGHNA, CDR2 YNFKEQ. The V segment lost 2 bases and the J segment 0 bases; nucleotides outside the gene matches: 15. The CDR3 runs to 19 residues. CDR3 sequence reads: CASSQPIRWDSFLNTEAFF. As DNA, the CDR3 is TGTGCCAGCAGCCAACCTATCCGGTGGGACAGCTTTTTGAACACTGAAGCTTTCTTT.

This rearrangement joins TRBV20-1 to TRBJ2-3; TRBD2 matches at 9 bases. Trimming took 3 bases from V and 1 from J; bases not matched to a gene: 5. The germline CDR1 and CDR2 sequences are DFQATT and SNEGSKA (reference sequence). This CDR3 region has 15 residues. The CDR3 sequence: CSASRREGGTDTQYF. For the CDR3, the DNA is TGCAGTGCTAGTCGGCGGGAGGGAGGCACAGATACGCAGTATTTT.

The chain uses TRBV20-1 and TRBJ2-1; 11 bases match TRBD1. The germline CDR1 and CDR2 sequences are DFQATT and SNEGSKA (reference sequence). The length of the CDR3 is 11 residues. Trimming cost V 6 bases and J 15 bases; bases outside gene matches: 7. The CDR3 DNA is TGCAGTGCCGGGACAGGGGGGTCTTTGTTCTTC. As protein: CSAGTGGSLFF.

The rearrangement links TRBV6-1 to TRBJ2-5; 9 bases map to TRBD1. The CDR3 has 17 residues. In germline, CDR1 is MNHNS, CDR2 SASEGT. The V and J ends lost 11 bases and 4 bases, in that order; junction bases with no gene match: 20. This CDR3 is CAASTGLGTGLRETQYF. The CDR3 bases are TGTGCCGCTTCGACCGGACTAGGGACAGGGCTGCGAGAGACCCAGTACTTC.

Only a few counts were recorded for this clonotype. The chain joins TRBV9 to TRBJ1-1; maybe TRBD1 (6 bases). Germline V lookup: CDR1 SGDLS, CDR2 YYNGEE. Trimming took 0 bases from V and 4 from J, leaving 22 bases between them. The CDR3 is 18 residues long. This chain's CDR3 is CASSVGVSTGSRGTEAFF. The CDR3 bases are TGTGCCAGCAGCGTAGGAGTATCTACAGGGTCACGAGGCACTGAAGCTTTCTTT.

This chain connects TRBV3-1 to TRBJ2-3, with TRBD2 identical over 11 bases. Germline CDR1 reads LGHDT; CDR2 reads YNNKEL (reference sequence). J gave up 3 bases and V 1 base, and 15 bases lay outside the gene matches. This CDR3 spans 20 amino acids. CDR3 residues: CASSQVPGIASGRSTDTQYF. In DNA, the CDR3 is TGTGCCAGCAGCCAAGTTCCGGGAATAGCTAGCGGGAGGTCTACAGATACGCAGTATTTT.

The chain recombines TRBV30 with TRBJ2-3; 9 nucleotides agree with TRBD2. The V gene's germline CDR1 is GTSNPN and CDR2 SVGIG (reference sequence). This CDR3 region has 14 residues. V shed 1 base and J 7 bases; nucleotides not matched to a gene: 6. The DNA for the CDR3 is TGTGCCTGGAGTGGAGCGGGGGGTACTCATACGCAGTATTTT. It is translated as CAWSGAGGTHTQYF.

DNA for the CDR3: TGTGCCAGCAGCCCCCGGGGGGGGGAAATGAACACTGAAGCTTTCTTT. Its translation is CASSPRGGEMNTEAFF. This chain links TRBV3-1 with TRBJ1-1; D might be TRBD1 (5 bases). The CDR3 is 16 amino acids. In germline, CDR1 is LGHDT, CDR2 YNNKEL (reference sequence). Trimming shortened V by 4 bases and J by 0 bases, and 15 bases separated the two germline ends.

The chain employs TRBV10-1 and TRBJ2-1; the D gene is possibly TRBD1 (5 bases). This CDR3 contains 16 residues. Germline loops: CDR1 WNHNN, CDR2 SYGVQD (reference sequence). Trimming shortened V by 2 bases and J by 7 bases, and 18 bases separated the two germline ends. CDR3 amino acids: CASSELPLGVPNEQFF. The CDR3 DNA follows: TGCGCCAGCAGTGAGCTTCCCCTAGGGGTCCCGAATGAGCAGTTCTTC.

This clonotype was counted between two and nine times. The chain has TRBV20-1 and TRBJ2-1, with 13 bases lining up with TRBD2. J gave up 12 bases and V 5 bases, and 4 bases lay outside the gene matches. The germline V gene encodes CDR1 DFQATT and CDR2 SNEGSKA (reference sequence). This CDR3 is built from 12 residues. The CDR3 is CSAVGTSGVQFF. The DNA for the CDR3 is TGCAGTGCTGTCGGGACTAGCGGGGTGCAGTTCTTC.

This chain uses TRBV9 with TRBJ1-2; a possible D gene is TRBD1 (6 bases). This CDR3 is 14 amino acids long. Germline CDR1 SGDLS, CDR2 YYNGEE. V was cut by 5 bases and J by 1 base, with 12 bases left in between. As DNA, the CDR3 is TGTGCCAGCAGTGAACAGGGTTATAACTATGGCTACACCTTC. Translating it yields CASSEQGYNYGYTF.

The chain uses TRBV7-9 and TRBJ2-5; D is tentatively TRBD1 or TRBD2 (6 bases each). Germline-derived CDR1 and CDR2 are SEHNR and FQNEAQ (reference sequence). The germline V and J ends were trimmed by 1 base and 7 bases, with 16 bases remaining between them. CDR3 length equals 15 residues. The CDR3 protein is CASSLDPLGGGTQYF. The CDR3, as DNA: TGTGCCAGCAGCTTAGATCCATTAGGAGGGGGGACCCAGTACTTC.

This clonotype was counted only a few times. The V call is TRBV4-1, the J call TRBJ2-1, with TRBD2 as a possible D gene (5 bases). The CDR3 runs to 17 residues. V lost 0 bases, J lost 0 bases, and 12 bases lay in between. Germline CDR1 MGHRA, CDR2 YSYEKL. The CDR3 loop is CASSQEEGSSSYNEQFF. The CDR3 region has the DNA TGCGCCAGCAGCCAAGAAGAGGGTTCCTCCTCCTACAATGAGCAGTTCTTC.

DNA for the CDR3: TGCAGTGCTAGCCAAGGGGCCCACGAGCAGTACTTC. This codes for CSASQGAHEQYF. V usage is TRBV20-1 and J usage is TRBJ2-7; D may be TRBD1 (5 bases). V lost 3 bases and J 5 bases, leaving 11 bases between the germline ends. CDR3 length equals 12 residues. Germline V CDR1 and CDR2: DFQATT, SNEGSKA (reference sequence).

This clonotype was recorded at least ten times. This chain joins TRBV20-1 and TRBJ2-7; D is uncertain. CDR3 length equals 11 residues. Germline V lookup: CDR1 DFQATT, CDR2 SNEGSKA (reference sequence). V lost 2 bases and J lost 4, with 6 bases in between. In nucleotides, the CDR3 is TGCAGTGCTAGATCTGCGTACGAGCAGTACTTC. Translating gives CSARSAYEQYF.

A remark on this clonotype: Given a much more abundant clone one base away, this may be a read error. The rearrangement uses TRBV12-3 or TRBV12-4 and TRBJ2-1; TRBD1 might be the D (6 bases). This CDR3 is 12 amino acids long. CDR3 in DNA: TGTGCCAACAGTTCGCAGGGGAAAGAGCAGTTCTTC. Its translation is CANSSQGKEQFF.

This clonotype showed up many times. This chain uses TRBV4-1 with TRBJ2-6; D not certain. The CDR3 runs to 16 residues. Per germline, CDR1 MGHRA and CDR2 YSYEKL. V lost 3 bases, J lost 4 bases, and 13 bases lay in between. In nucleotides, the CDR3 is TGCGCCAGCAGCCAGTCGGTGGGCTCCGGGGCCAACGTCCTGACTTTC. It codes for CASSQSVGSGANVLTF.

This clonotype was recorded a few times. The chain combines TRBV4-1 with TRBJ2-3; 10 positions match TRBD2. The germline V gene has CDR1 MGHRA and CDR2 YSYEKL. V lost 3 bases, J lost 5 bases, and 14 bases stayed unmatched. This CDR3 is 18 amino acids long. The CDR3 here is CASSQPPRAGGPRDTQYF. DNA for the CDR3: TGCGCCAGCAGCCAGCCCCCTCGAGCGGGAGGGCCGAGAGATACGCAGTATTTT.

This clonotype turned up a few times. The chain recombines TRBV7-2 with TRBJ2-1; D may be TRBD2 (5 bases). The CDR3 consists of 14 residues. Germline CDR1 SGHTA, CDR2 FQGNSA. V was trimmed by 7 bases and J by 7 bases, leaving 17 bases between them. In nucleotides, the CDR3 is TGTGCCAGCACCCCCAGGCTAGCTATAAATGAGCAGTTCTTC. This gives the protein CASTPRLAINEQFF.

DNA of the CDR3: TGCAGCGTTGTGGGGGGCGCTGGCTACACCTTC. Encoded protein: CSVVGGAGYTF. V and J are TRBV29-1 and TRBJ1-2, with a weak D call TRBD1 (6 bases). Germline CDR1 and CDR2: SQVTM and ANQGSEA. This CDR3 spans 11 amino acids. V lost 4 bases to trimming and J lost 7 bases, with 10 bases between them.

The chain combines TRBV9 with TRBJ2-7; 12 nucleotides align to TRBD1. CDR1 is SGDLS, CDR2 YYNGEE, per germline. The junction had 23 bases not matched to a gene; V was cut back by 2 bases and J by 5 bases. This CDR3 is 21 amino acids long. The DNA for the CDR3 is TGTGCCAGCAGCGTGGGACAGGGGGCTCCGAGGTTTGGTTTTTTGTCCCACGAGCAGTACTTC. It specifies CASSVGQGAPRFGFLSHEQYF.

The gene calls are TRBV28 and TRBJ1-2; a possible D gene is TRBD1 (6 bases). CDR3 length: 13 amino acids. Trimming removed 5 bases at V and 10 bases at J, with 17 bases between. Germline CDR1 is MDHEN and CDR2 is SYDVKM. The CDR3 is CASSPRTAPPYTF. CDR3 nucleotides: TGTGCCAGCAGTCCAAGGACAGCTCCCCCCTACACCTTC.

The chain employs TRBV20-1 and TRBJ1-1; a possible D gene is TRBD1 (5 bases). CDR1 DFQATT and CDR2 SNEGSKA come from the germline V gene (reference sequence). This CDR3 has 15 residues. The ends were cut back, 6 bases at V and 0 bases at J, with 17 bases in the middle. The CDR3 region has the DNA TGCAGTGCAGGGCCAGCGGGGCGAGTGAACACTGAAGCTTTCTTT. Amino acid sequence: CSAGPAGRVNTEAFF.

V gene TRBV7-9 combines with J gene TRBJ2-4; TRBD1 matches at 11 bases. The CDR3 has 14 amino acids. Germline loops: CDR1 SEHNR, CDR2 FQNEAQ (reference sequence). Trimming removed 5 bases from V and 6 bases from J; junction bases left unmatched: 3. DNA of the CDR3: TGTGCCAGCAGCCGGACAGGGGGCGGAAACATTCAGTACTTC. Translating gives CASSRTGGGNIQYF.

This clonotype has only a few counts. The V and J genes are TRBV6-6 and TRBJ2-1; a weak D match, TRBD2 (7 bases). The CDR3 length is 13 residues. CDR1 is MNHNY and CDR2 is SVGAGI in the germline V gene (reference sequence). V was trimmed by 5 bases and J by 10 bases, leaving 15 bases between them. The CDR3 is CASSTSKGGEQFF. Written as DNA, the CDR3 is TGTGCCAGCAGTACATCCAAGGGGGGGGAGCAGTTCTTC.

The chain uses TRBV3-1 and TRBJ2-5; TRBD1 matches at 11 bases. The last part of the DNA fits TRBJ2-7 better; the J call may be wrong. The CDR3 runs to 17 residues. The germline V gene has CDR1 LGHDT and CDR2 YNNKEL (reference sequence). The CDR3 coding sequence is TGTGCCAGCAGCCTCGGGGCTGGGACAGGGGGGACCTACGAGCAGTACTTC. Translation: CASSLGAGTGGTYEQYF.

This clonotype has a handful of counts. This rearrangement joins TRBV3-1 to TRBJ2-1, with 9 bases aligning to TRBD1. The trim removed 0 bases at V and 6 bases at J, leaving 6 bases unmatched. Germline V gene data show CDR1 as LGHDT and CDR2 as YNNKEL (reference sequence). CDR3 length: 16 amino acids. CDR3 in amino acids: CASSQDLQGALNEQFF. DNA for the CDR3: TGTGCCAGCAGCCAAGACCTACAGGGGGCACTCAATGAGCAGTTCTTC.

This clonotype turned up a few times. The rearrangement links TRBV12-3 or TRBV12-4 to TRBJ1-1; D gene unclear. This CDR3 has 10 residues. The V and J ends lost 5 bases and 11 bases respectively, with 9 bases between them. CDR3 in amino acids: CASSGVVAFF. The DNA of the CDR3 is TGTGCCAGCAGTGGGGTTGTCGCTTTCTTT.